This T cell receptor beta chain appears in the sequencing data of a study of Graves' ophthalmopathy and Graves' hyperthyroidism. This clonotype was seen repeatedly, ten times or more. CDR1 and CDR2 (germline): SGHTA, FQGNSA. V was trimmed by 2 bases and J by 5 bases, leaving 10 bases between them. The CDR3 covers 13 residues. Clinicians diagnosed using symptoms, serum thyroxine, TRAb, thyroid ultrasound and orbital computed tomography. Scientists amplified the TCR beta CDR3 regions from RNA transcripts. The workflow started with a first-round RT-PCR run with HTBI primers and then moved on to a second-round multiplex PCR. TCRdb re-analysed the multiplex PCR reads in MiXCR, keeping a single row per CDR3 protein. The table lists about 700,000 distinct CDR3 sequences, 40% of them singletons.

The receptor comes from an adult man with Graves' ophthalmopathy. Source material: peripheral blood. The V and J genes are TRBV7-2 and TRBJ2-7; no clear D. This CDR3 is CASSLLSVHEQYF. The CDR3 DNA is TGTGCCAGCAGCTTACTGTCGGTTCACGAGCAGTACTTC.